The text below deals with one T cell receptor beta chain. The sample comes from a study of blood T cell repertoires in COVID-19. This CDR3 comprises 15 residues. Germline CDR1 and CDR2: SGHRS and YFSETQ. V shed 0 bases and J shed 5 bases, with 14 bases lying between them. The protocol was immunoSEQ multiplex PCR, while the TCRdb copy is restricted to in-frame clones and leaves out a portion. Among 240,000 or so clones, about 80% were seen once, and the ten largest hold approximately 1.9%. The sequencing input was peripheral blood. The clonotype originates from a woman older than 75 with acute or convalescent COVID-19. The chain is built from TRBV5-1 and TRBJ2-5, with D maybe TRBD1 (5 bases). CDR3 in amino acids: CASSLEAGYGETQYF. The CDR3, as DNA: TGCGCCAGCAGCTTGGAGGCAGGGTACGGGGAGACCCAGTACTTC. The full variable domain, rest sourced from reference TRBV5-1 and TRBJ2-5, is KAGVTQTPRYLIKTRGQQVTLSCSPISGHRSVSWYQQTPGQGLQFLFEYFSETQRNKGNFPGRFSGRQFSNSRSEMNVSTLELGDSALYLCASSLEAGYGETQYFGPGTRLLVL.